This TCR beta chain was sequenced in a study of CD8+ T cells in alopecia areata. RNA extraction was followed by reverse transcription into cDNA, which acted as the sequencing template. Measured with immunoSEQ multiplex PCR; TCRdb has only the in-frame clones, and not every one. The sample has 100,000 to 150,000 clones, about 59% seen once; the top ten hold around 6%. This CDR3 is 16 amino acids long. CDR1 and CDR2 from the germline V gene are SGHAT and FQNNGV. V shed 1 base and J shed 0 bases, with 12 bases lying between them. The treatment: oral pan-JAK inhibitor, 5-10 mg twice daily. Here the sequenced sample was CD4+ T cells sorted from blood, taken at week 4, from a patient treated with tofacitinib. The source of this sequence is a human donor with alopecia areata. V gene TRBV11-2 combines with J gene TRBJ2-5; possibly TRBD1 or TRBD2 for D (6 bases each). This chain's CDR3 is CASSLAGATYQETQYF. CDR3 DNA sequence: TGTGCCAGCAGCTTAGCGGGGGCTACATACCAAGAGACCCAGTACTTC.